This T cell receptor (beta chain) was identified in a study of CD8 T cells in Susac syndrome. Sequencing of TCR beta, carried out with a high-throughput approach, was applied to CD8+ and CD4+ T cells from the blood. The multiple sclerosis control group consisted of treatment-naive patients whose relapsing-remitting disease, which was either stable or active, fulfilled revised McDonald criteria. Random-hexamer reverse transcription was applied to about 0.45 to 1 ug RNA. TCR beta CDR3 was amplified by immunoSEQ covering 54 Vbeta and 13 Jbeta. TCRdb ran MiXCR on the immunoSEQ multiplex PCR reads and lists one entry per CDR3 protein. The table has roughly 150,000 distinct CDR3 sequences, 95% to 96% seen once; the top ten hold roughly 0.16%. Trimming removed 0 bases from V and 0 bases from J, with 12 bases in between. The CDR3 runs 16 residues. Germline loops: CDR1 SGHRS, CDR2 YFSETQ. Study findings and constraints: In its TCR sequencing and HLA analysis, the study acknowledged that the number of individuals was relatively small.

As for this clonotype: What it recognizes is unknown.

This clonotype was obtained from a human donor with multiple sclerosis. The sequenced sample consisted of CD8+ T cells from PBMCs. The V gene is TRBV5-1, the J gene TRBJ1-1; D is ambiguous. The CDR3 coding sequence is TGCGCCAGCAGCTTGGAGGCAGCGGGGATGAACACTGAAGCTTTCTTT. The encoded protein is CASSLEAAGMNTEAFF.